This TCR beta chain was found in a study of identifying expanded T cells in peripheral blood. Study-level points and caveats: Variance in clone template counts between two-week samples significantly increased with total template count across all healthy donors. Differentially abundant clones: about 1.3 between replicates, about 16 at roughly 2 weeks, around 19 at four.

This CDR3 has 15 residues. From germline, CDR1 is SGHRS and CDR2 YFSETQ. The trim removed 3 bases at V and 3 bases at J, leaving 5 bases unmatched. Collection occurred without any documented infections or immune events in donors. Turning to this clone: Its cognate antigen is unknown.

The method was immunoSEQ multiplex PCR; TCRdb's version includes in-frame clones alone and lacks a portion of them. The table lists approximately 100,000 clones, 80% to 90% of them singletons. The TCR comes from a person aged 18 to 70 in good health. This sequence joins TRBV5-1 and TRBJ1-5, with 8 positions matching TRBD1. Sequencing was done on a sample of blood. The CDR3 DNA sequence: TGCGCCAGCAGCTACGGGACAGGTTTCAATCAGCCCCAGCATTTT. Translation gives CASSYGTGFNQPQHF.